Shown below are 18 T cell receptor beta chains from a single sample sequenced in a study of regulatory T cells in long-lasting Graves disease. Stated time point: newly diagnosed GD, antithyroid drugs for less than 3 months. From PBMCs, RNA was extracted and then used to make the TCR library. Through Arm-PCR of CDR3 regions and iRepertoire HTBI primers, TCR beta libraries were built. TCRdb used MiXCR to reprocess the multiplex PCR reads, holding one entry per CDR3 protein. The data hold 500,000 to 700,000 distinct CDR3 sequences, with around 17% observed a single time. The same specimen was also included in a second study, on T cells in Graves' hyperthyroidism and ophthalmopathy.

The sequences come from peripheral blood mononuclear cells (PBMCs), collected at new diagnosis, from a patient treated with antithyroid drugs. The receptors were gathered from a woman aged 25 to 39 with Graves disease.

This clonotype has ten or more counts. The chain combines TRBV2 with TRBJ1-6, with D maybe TRBD1 (5 bases). The CDR3 is made up of 14 amino acids. The V and J ends lost 5 bases and 7 bases respectively, with 12 bases between them. Germline V gene data show CDR1 as SNHLY and CDR2 as FYNNEI. The CDR3 region has the DNA TGTGCCAGCAGTTATGACAGTCTGAATTCACCCCTCCACTTT. Its translation: CASSYDSLNSPLHF.

The chain carries TRBV25-1 and TRBJ2-1; 10 positions agree with TRBD2. The V gene's germline CDR1 is MGHDK and CDR2 SYGVNS. The CDR3 spans 20 residues. Trimming cost V 4 bases and J 2 bases; bases outside gene matches: 17. In DNA form, the CDR3 reads TGTGCCAGCAGTGGGCTTATGAGCGGGAGGGCCATCCGGGCCTACAATGAGCAGTTCTTC. Translating gives CASSGLMSGRAIRAYNEQFF.

This clonotype has a count of ten or more. This chain's CDR3 is CASSPKSLGNEQFF. The DNA for the CDR3 is TGTGCCAGCAGCCCGAAATCGCTTGGCAATGAGCAGTTCTTC. V gene TRBV11-2 combines with J gene TRBJ2-1; D gene ambiguous. The germline CDR1 and CDR2 sequences are SGHAT and FQNNGV. Trimming cost V 5 bases and J 6 bases, with 14 bases left between them. The CDR3 consists of 14 residues.

This clonotype has more than one count but fewer than ten. This chain connects TRBV30 to TRBJ1-4; D perhaps matches TRBD1 (5 bases). The CDR3 spans 14 residues. CDR1 GTSNPN and CDR2 SVGIG come from the germline V gene (reference sequence). V gave up 2 bases and J gave up 7 bases, with 14 bases separating them. In nucleotides, the CDR3 is TGTGCCTGGAGTCCCACCAGGGTTCTTGAAAAACTGTTTTTT. Its protein product is CAWSPTRVLEKLFF.

This clonotype was counted at least ten times. The CDR3 sequence is CAWSVRGNEAFF. The DNA for the CDR3 is TGTGCCTGGAGTGTTAGGGGCAATGAAGCTTTCTTT. The J gene is TRBJ1-1, the V gene TRBV30; D might be TRBD1 (5 bases). The CDR3 contains 12 residues. In germline, CDR1 is GTSNPN, CDR2 SVGIG (reference sequence). With 0 bases removed from V and 7 bases from J, the gap between germline ends came to 9 bases.

The V gene is TRBV27, the J gene TRBJ2-7; D is uncertain. The germline V gene has CDR1 MNHEY and CDR2 SMNVEV (reference sequence). Trimming removed 6 bases at V and 6 bases at J, with 21 bases between. This CDR3 has 15 residues. The CDR3 coding sequence is TGTGCCAGCAGCCCCTTCGGCGAGAACGTTGCCGAGCAGTACTTC. Residues: CASSPFGENVAEQYF.

This clonotype was seen more than once but under ten times. This rearrangement joins TRBV7-6 to TRBJ2-3; D remains unclear. The CDR3 is 17 amino acids. The germline gives CDR1 SGHVS, CDR2 FNYEAQ. Trimming shortened V by 3 bases and J by 1 base, and 17 bases separated the two germline ends. CDR3: CASSFFPAAGGTDTQYF. The CDR3 DNA reads as TGTGCCAGCAGCTTCTTCCCGGCAGCAGGAGGCACAGATACGCAGTATTTT.

This clonotype was seen many times. The chain joins TRBV10-3 to TRBJ1-5; weak D call: TRBD1 (5 bases). The CDR3 spans 14 residues. CDR1 ENHRY and CDR2 SYGVKD come from the germline V gene. Between the trimmed V and J ends, which lost 6 bases and 6 bases, there was a span of 15 bases. CDR3 residues: CAIRSGQGVQPQHF. As DNA, the CDR3 is TGTGCCATCAGGTCGGGGCAGGGTGTTCAGCCCCAGCATTTT.

In this sample, this clonotype turned up many times. The chain couples TRBV10-3 to TRBJ2-7; TRBD1 matches 7 bases. Per germline, CDR1 ENHRY and CDR2 SYGVKD. The CDR3 contains 15 residues. V lost 2 bases, J lost 3 bases, and 7 bases stayed unmatched. The chain's CDR3 is CAISEGPDRDYEQYF. In DNA, the CDR3 is TGTGCCATCAGTGAGGGACCCGACAGGGACTACGAGCAGTACTTC.

At least ten counts were recorded for this clonotype. The gene calls are TRBV18 and TRBJ1-1, with unresolved D. V was shortened by 1 base and J by 5 bases, with 11 bases between the two germline ends. The CDR3 spans 14 residues. Germline-derived CDR1 and CDR2 are KGHSH and LQKENI. The CDR3 coding sequence is TGTGCCAGCTCACCACAGGGAAAAGTGACTGAAGCTTTCTTT. The encoded protein is CASSPQGKVTEAFF.

As concerns this clonotype: With a much larger clone just one base away, this may be a read error. This chain connects TRBV24-1 to TRBJ2-2; 8 nucleotides line up with TRBD1. This CDR3 region has 17 residues. Germline loops: CDR1 KGHDR, CDR2 SFDVKD. CDR3 in DNA: TGTGCCACCAGTGGAGACAGGGGACGAGTGGACACCGGGGAGCTGGTTTTT. Protein product: CATSGDRGRVDTGELVF.

Ten or more counts support this clonotype. The J gene is TRBJ1-1, the V gene TRBV28, with a weak D call TRBD1 (6 bases). This CDR3 comprises 15 residues. In germline, CDR1 is MDHEN, CDR2 SYDVKM. Trimming shortened V by 5 bases and J by 4 bases, and 17 bases separated the two germline ends. The CDR3 DNA reads TGTGCCAGCAGTGCAACTTTACAGGGCCCCACTGAAGCTTTCTTT. Translating gives CASSATLQGPTEAFF.

This clonotype was observed at least ten times. The chain carries TRBV27 and TRBJ2-1, with a possible D match to TRBD2 (6 bases). CDR1 and CDR2 from the germline V gene are MNHEY and SMNVEV (reference sequence). The CDR3 consists of 16 residues. V dropped 3 bases and J dropped 0 bases, with 12 bases sitting between them. The CDR3 loop is CASSFYAGSSYNEQFF. CDR3 nucleotides: TGTGCCAGCAGTTTCTATGCGGGAAGCTCCTACAATGAGCAGTTCTTC.

This clonotype was observed a single time. At one end the junction does not follow the germline gene, possibly because of a read error. The V and J genes are TRBV2 and TRBJ2-7; 10 bases line up with TRBD1. Germline values: CDR1 SNHLY, CDR2 FYNNEI. This CDR3 contains 13 residues. In DNA, the CDR3 is TGTGCCAGCAAGACAGGGGGCTTCTACGAGCAGTGCTTC. This sequence encodes CASKTGGFYEQCF.

This clonotype has a count of ten or more. The rearrangement links TRBV5-1 to TRBJ2-1; TRBD2 agrees at 7 bases. The CDR3 totals 13 residues. The junction had 4 bases not matched to a gene; V was cut back by 0 bases and J by 10 bases. CDR1 is SGHRS, CDR2 YFSETQ, per germline. The CDR3 DNA sequence: TGCGCCAGCAGCTTGGAGGGCGGGGGAGAGCAGTTCTTC. Protein product: CASSLEGGGEQFF.

This clonotype was seen a single time. A much larger clone is a single base away; this may be a read error. This CDR3 is CASSCSGRFAAEAFF. DNA of the CDR3: TGTGCCAGCAGTTGCTCGGGACGCTTTGCGGCTGAAGCTTTCTTT. The gene calls are TRBV6-2 or TRBV6-3 and TRBJ1-1; TRBD1 might be the D (5 bases). V lost 4 bases, J lost 6 bases, and 18 bases lay in between. The CDR3 has 15 amino acids. The germline V gene encodes CDR1 MNHEY and CDR2 SVGEGT.

The chain links TRBV11-2 to TRBJ2-4, with 12 bases fitting TRBD2. Trimming at V came to 4 bases and at J to 2 bases, leaving 18 bases not matched to a gene. The CDR3 spans 21 residues. The germline V gene has CDR1 SGHAT and CDR2 FQNNGV. The DNA of the CDR3 is TGTGCCAGCAGCTCACGCCAGACTAGCGGGAGACGGGGCGAGCCCAAAAACATTCAGTACTTC. Encoded protein: CASSSRQTSGRRGEPKNIQYF.

This rearrangement joins TRBV4-1 to TRBJ1-1; 9 nucleotides agree with TRBD1. CDR3 size: 14 residues. The germline gives CDR1 MGHRA, CDR2 YSYEKL. The V and J ends lost 4 bases and 11 bases, in that order; junction bases with no gene match: 11. The CDR3 DNA is TGCGCCAGCAGCCGGGACAGGGCCAGGGAGTACGCTTTCTTT. Translating it yields CASSRDRAREYAFF.